The source of this TCR beta chain is a study of vaccination and CD4 T cells after COVID-19. Study-level information: The authors exposed cells to overlapping spike peptides derived from SARS-CoV-2, HCoV-NL63, HCoV-OC43 and HCoV-229E. General study findings and limits: This study had few convalescent patients and no early post-infection samples.

V was trimmed by 3 bases and J by 5 bases, leaving 17 bases between them. Germline CDR1 is MNHEY and CDR2 is SVGAGI. CDR3 length: 16 residues. The Oncomine TCR Beta short-read assay sequenced DNA from cultured CD4+ T cells. TCRdb recomputed calls from the PCR reads with MiXCR, one row per CDR3 protein. The sample yields about 25,000 distinct CDR3 sequences, around 45% seen once. Specified treatment: roughly nine-day PBMC culture with coronavirus spike peptide pools or control peptides (ViraFEST assay). ViraFEST expanded antigen-specific T cells with peptide pools, then sequenced TCRs. Culture conditions combined around 2 million PBMCs per well with around 9.2 IU/ml IL-2 and around 9.5 ug/ml peptide pools. Notes on this clonotype: Antigen: not known.

The source material was CD4+ T cells from blood, cultured in vitro. The origin of this receptor is a human donor who had recovered from COVID-19. This chain links TRBV6-5 with TRBJ1-5; D is unclear. The CDR3 protein is CASSYCLRGIYQPQHF. CDR3 in DNA: TGTGCCAGCAGTTATTGCCTTCGAGGAATATATCAGCCCCAGCATTTT.